The 27 T cell receptor beta chains presented below share a single source sample, sequenced in a study of blood T cell repertoires in COVID-19. The table came from immunoSEQ multiplex PCR; TCRdb's copy has only in-frame clones and leaves some out. The sample has roughly 73,000 clones, around 74% seen once. The sequencing input was peripheral blood. These receptors were taken from a man aged 65-85 years with acute or convalescent COVID-19.

This clone was seen only once. The chain employs TRBV4-1 and TRBJ2-4; 9 positions match TRBD2. CDR3 length: 16 residues. The J segment lost 8 bases and the V segment lost 0 bases, leaving 8 bases of the junction unmatched. Germline CDR1 reads MGHRA; CDR2 reads YSYEKL. DNA of the CDR3: TGCGCCAGCAGCCAAGATGGATTAGCGGGAGCGGACATTCAGTACTTC. This encodes CASSQDGLAGADIQYF.

This rearrangement joins TRBV29-1 to TRBJ1-2; a possible D gene is TRBD1 (5 bases). Looked up from germline, CDR1 is SQVTM and CDR2 is ANQGSEA. The CDR3 loop spans 12 amino acids. V was pared by 4 bases and J by 3 bases, with 9 bases between. The CDR3 DNA sequence: TGCAGCGTTGGGGGCAGGGACTATGGCTACACCTTC. Amino acid sequence: CSVGGRDYGYTF.

This clone was seen just once. The chain combines TRBV4-1 with TRBJ1-3; D unclear. The CDR3 spans 16 residues. Germline lookup yields CDR1 MGHRA and CDR2 YSYEKL. The ends were cut back, 0 bases at V and 3 bases at J, with 12 bases in the middle. In DNA, the CDR3 is TGCGCCAGCAGCCAAGATCGGGTACGGAATGGAAACACCATATATTTT. It codes for CASSQDRVRNGNTIYF.

The V gene is TRBV14, the J gene TRBJ1-1; D unresolved. This CDR3 comprises 13 residues. From germline, CDR1 is SGHDN and CDR2 FVKESK. The germline V and J ends were trimmed by 5 bases and 0 bases, with 7 bases remaining between them. The CDR3 region has the DNA TGTGCCAGCAGCAATAGTCTGAACACTGAAGCTTTCTTT. This encodes CASSNSLNTEAFF. Full variable domain (missing parts from reference TRBV14 and TRBJ1-1): EAGVTQFPSHSVIEKGQTVTLRCDPISGHDNLYWYRRVMGKEIKFLLHFVKESKQDESGMPNNRFLAERTGGTYSTLKVQPAELEDSGVYFCASSNSLNTEAFFGQGTRLTVV.

This rearrangement joins TRBV6-5 to TRBJ1-1; TRBD1 agrees at 9 bases. In germline, CDR1 is MNHEY, CDR2 SVGAGI. The junction had 5 bases not matched to a gene; V was cut back by 3 bases and J by 12 bases. The CDR3 totals 12 residues. This CDR3 is CASSYGDRETFF. For the CDR3, the DNA is TGTGCCAGCAGTTATGGGGACAGGGAAACTTTCTTT.

The genes are TRBV7-3 and TRBJ2-2; 12 bases match TRBD2. The CDR3 runs to 16 residues. CDR1 SGHTA and CDR2 FQGTGA come from the germline V gene. With V trimmed by 5 bases and J by 5 bases, 6 bases remained unmatched. In nucleotides, the CDR3 is TGTGCCAGCAGCGAGTCGGGACTAGCGGGTACCGGGGAGCTGTTTTTT. The encoded protein is CASSESGLAGTGELFF. The variable domain in full, with the rest retrieved from reference TRBV7-3 and TRBJ2-2, is GAGVSQTPSNKVTEKGKYVELRCDPISGHTALYWYRQSLGQGPEFLIYFQGTGAADDSGLPNDRFFAVRPEGSVSTLKIQRTERGDSAVYLCASSESGLAGTGELFFGEGSRLTVL.

V usage is TRBV6-6 and J usage is TRBJ2-3, with 11 bases identical to TRBD2. The J segment lost 8 bases and the V segment lost 11 bases, leaving 12 bases of the junction unmatched. This CDR3 has 14 amino acids. From germline, CDR1 is MNHNY and CDR2 SVGAGI (reference sequence). The CDR3 nucleotides read TGTGCCGCTGCGACTAGCGGGAATGACGGTACGCAGTATTTT. Translation gives CAAATSGNDGTQYF.

To note about this clone: The junction and the germline gene differ at one end; a read error may be behind it. The chain uses TRBV7-7 and TRBJ2-1; tentative D call: TRBD1 (5 bases). The CDR3 covers 14 residues. The germline V gene encodes CDR1 SSHAT and CDR2 FNYEAQ (reference sequence). CDR3 amino acids: CASSLNQGWDEQFF. The CDR3, as DNA: TGTGCTAGCAGCTTAAACCAGGGCTGGGATGAGCAGTTCTTC.

CDR3 sequence: CASSVGSGVAYEQYF. CDR3 DNA: TGTGCCAGCAGCGTAGGGTCGGGGGTAGCCTACGAGCAGTACTTC. V is TRBV9 and J is TRBJ2-7; tentative D call: TRBD2 (6 bases). The CDR3 consists of 15 residues. Trimming removed 0 bases from V and 2 bases from J, with 12 bases in between. The germline gives CDR1 SGDLS, CDR2 YYNGEE.

The chain couples TRBV27 to TRBJ2-5; tentative D call: TRBD1 (5 bases). The V end lost 3 bases, the J end lost 0 bases, and 14 bases lay between the germline ends. The CDR3 extends over 16 amino acids. CDR1 is MNHEY, CDR2 SMNVEV, per germline (reference sequence). The CDR3 nucleotides are TGTGCCAGCAGTTTTGGGGCAGTGAAGTACCAAGAGACCCAGTACTTC. Protein sequence: CASSFGAVKYQETQYF.

This clone has only a few counts. The chain links TRBV7-2 to TRBJ1-5; tentative D call: TRBD1 (5 bases). CDR3 length equals 15 residues. The V end lost 3 bases, the J end lost 6 bases, and 15 bases lay between the germline ends. Per germline, CDR1 SGHTA and CDR2 FQGNSA. The CDR3 loop is CASSLDIIAAQPQHF. CDR3 DNA: TGTGCCAGCAGCTTGGACATAATTGCGGCTCAGCCCCAGCATTTT.

The V call is TRBV19, the J call TRBJ2-5; 7 bases fit TRBD1. CDR3 length equals 15 residues. Germline trimming cut 6 bases from V and 4 bases from J; bases unmatched to any gene: 11. The germline CDR1 and CDR2 sequences are LNHDA and SQIVND (reference sequence). The CDR3 protein is CASSPTGTTLETQYF. The CDR3 DNA sequence: TGTGCCAGTAGCCCGACAGGGACGACCTTAGAGACCCAGTACTTC.

This clone has a handful of counts. V usage is TRBV10-3 and J usage is TRBJ1-5; D is undetermined. V was clipped by 6 bases and J by 4 bases, with 7 bases between them. The CDR3 sequence is 12 residues long. Germline CDR1 ENHRY, CDR2 SYGVKD. CDR3 amino acids: CAISVVNQPQHF. The CDR3 DNA follows: TGTGCCATCAGCGTTGTAAATCAGCCCCAGCATTTT.

The chain is built from TRBV2 and TRBJ1-6, with D perhaps TRBD1 (5 bases). V was shortened by 9 bases and J by 2 bases, with 14 bases between the two germline ends. In germline, CDR1 is SNHLY, CDR2 FYNNEI. There are 15 residues in the CDR3. The CDR3: CARGGTDAYNSPLHF. The CDR3 DNA follows: TGTGCCAGGGGGGGTACGGATGCCTATAATTCACCCCTCCACTTT.

The chain has TRBV5-1 and TRBJ1-1; TRBD1 aligns across 7 bases. After removal of 5 bases from V and 7 bases from J, the junction contained 11 bases not matched to a gene. Germline values: CDR1 SGHRS, CDR2 YFSETQ. This CDR3 is built from 14 residues. CDR3 nucleotides: TGCGCCAGCAGACCCTCGACAGGGACGGGTGAAGCTTTCTTT. Translation gives CASRPSTGTGEAFF.

The chain couples TRBV7-2 to TRBJ2-7; perhaps TRBD2 as D (5 bases). Trimming shortened V by 2 bases and J by 6 bases, and 17 bases separated the two germline ends. The CDR3 spans 15 residues. Germline CDR1 and CDR2: SGHTA and FQGNSA. CDR3 coding DNA: TGTGCCAGCAGCTTACGAGGGCCCGGAATGGGCGAGCAGTACTTC. It codes for CASSLRGPGMGEQYF.

The genes are TRBV10-1 and TRBJ1-1; D unclear. Between the trimmed V and J ends, which lost 8 bases and 3 bases, there was a span of 10 bases. Germline assignment: CDR1 WNHNN and CDR2 SYGVQD (reference sequence). The CDR3 totals 12 residues. CDR3 protein: CASRDMDTEAFF. Here the CDR3 DNA reads TGCGCCAGCCGAGACATGGACACTGAAGCTTTCTTT.

This clone was observed a handful of times. The genes are TRBV5-1 and TRBJ2-3; D uncertain. The CDR3 is 14 amino acids. Trimming removed 6 bases from V and 0 bases from J, with 11 bases in between. The V gene's germline CDR1 is SGHRS and CDR2 YFSETQ. The CDR3 sequence is CASKWSTSTDTQYF. The CDR3 DNA reads TGCGCCAGCAAGTGGAGCACTAGCACAGATACGCAGTATTTT. Filled out from reference TRBV5-1 and TRBJ2-3, the complete variable domain reads KAGVTQTPRYLIKTRGQQVTLSCSPISGHRSVSWYQQTPGQGLQFLFEYFSETQRNKGNFPGRFSGRQFSNSRSEMNVSTLELGDSALYLCASKWSTSTDTQYFGPGTRLTVL.

The rearrangement uses TRBV27 and TRBJ2-5; D perhaps matches TRBD1 (7 bases). CDR3 size: 13 residues. Trimming left V 2 bases short and J 5 bases short, with 9 bases between. Germline assignment: CDR1 MNHEY and CDR2 SMNVEV (reference sequence). CDR3 nucleotide sequence: TGTGCCAGCAGTTTAGGAGGGGGCGAGACCCAGTACTTC. Translating it yields CASSLGGGETQYF.

This clone was picked up a small number of times. This CDR3 is CSVGYDRLAYNEQFF. In DNA, the CDR3 is TGCAGCGTAGGATATGACAGGTTAGCCTACAATGAGCAGTTCTTC. The chain has TRBV29-1 and TRBJ2-1; D is perhaps TRBD1 (6 bases). Germline V gene data show CDR1 as SQVTM and CDR2 as ANQGSEA. Trimming removed 6 bases from V and 2 bases from J, with 17 bases in between. The CDR3 is made up of 15 amino acids.

This chain links TRBV7-2 with TRBJ2-2; no clear D. Germline-derived CDR1 and CDR2 are SGHTA and FQGNSA. The CDR3 spans 13 residues. The V and J ends lost 10 bases and 1 base respectively, with 10 bases between them. Here the CDR3 DNA reads TGTGCCACCCGGCCAGGGAACACCGGGGAGCTGTTTTTT. Its protein is CATRPGNTGELFF. Supplemented by reference TRBV7-2 and TRBJ2-2, the full variable domain reads GAGVSQSPSNKVTEKGKDVELRCDPISGHTALYWYRQSLGQGLEFLIYFQGNSAPDKSGLPSDRFSAERTGGSVSTLTIQRTQQEDSAVYLCATRPGNTGELFFGEGSRLTVL.

V and J are TRBV7-9 and TRBJ1-1, with 8 nucleotides matching TRBD1. The germline gives CDR1 SEHNR, CDR2 FQNEAQ (reference sequence). The V gene end was trimmed by 5 bases and the J gene end by 3 bases; junction bases not matched to a gene: 8. The CDR3 is 15 residues long. CDR3 sequence reads: CASSGRQGLHTEAFF. The CDR3 DNA reads TGTGCCAGCAGCGGTCGACAGGGGTTGCACACTGAAGCTTTCTTT.

The J gene is TRBJ1-1, the V gene TRBV27; 8 positions match TRBD1. The V segment lost 5 bases and the J segment 7 bases; nucleotides outside the gene matches: 15. The germline CDR1 and CDR2 sequences are MNHEY and SMNVEV (reference sequence). The CDR3 is 16 residues long. CDR3 sequence reads: CASSPLWGDRSSEAFF. The CDR3, as DNA: TGTGCCAGCAGTCCGTTATGGGGGGACAGGTCCAGTGAAGCTTTCTTT.

V and J are TRBV18 and TRBJ2-7; 7 nucleotides match TRBD1. Germline CDR1 is KGHSH and CDR2 is LQKENI. V was clipped by 6 bases and J by 7 bases; unmatched bases: 12. The CDR3 has 14 residues. CDR3 in amino acids: CASSGIDRAWEQYF. The DNA for the CDR3 is TGTGCCAGCTCCGGAATTGACAGGGCCTGGGAGCAGTACTTC.

This clone was counted between two and nine times. The chain has TRBV2 and TRBJ1-6, with D possibly TRBD1 on 6 matching bases. This CDR3 is built from 15 residues. Trimming cost V 6 bases and J 0 bases, with 9 bases left between them. CDR1 is SNHLY and CDR2 is FYNNEI in the germline V gene. The CDR3 DNA sequence: TGTGCCAGCAGGACAGGAAGCTCCTATAATTCACCCCTCCACTTT. Amino acids: CASRTGSSYNSPLHF.

The chain recombines TRBV18 with TRBJ1-1, with D tentatively TRBD1 (6 bases). This CDR3 is 14 amino acids long. Between the trimmed V and J ends, which lost 2 bases and 3 bases, there was a span of 10 bases. Per germline, CDR1 KGHSH and CDR2 LQKENI. The DNA of the CDR3 is TGTGCCAGCTCACCATACAGGGTGGACACTGAAGCTTTCTTT. It specifies CASSPYRVDTEAFF.

The V gene is TRBV7-8, the J gene TRBJ2-3; D unclear. The V gene's germline CDR1 is SGHVS and CDR2 FQNEAQ. V lost 5 bases and J 2 bases, leaving 14 bases between the germline ends. This CDR3 contains 15 residues. The CDR3 DNA reads TGTGCCAGCAGCCCCCCGCGGCGGCACACAGATACGCAGTATTTT. This codes for CASSPPRRHTDTQYF.